The 26 T cell receptor beta chains below all came from one sample that was sequenced in a study of CD8 T cells in Susac syndrome. RNA in amounts of about 0.5 to 1 ug was reverse transcribed with random hexamers. TCRdb reprocessed the immunoSEQ multiplex PCR reads via MiXCR and lists one record per CDR3 protein. The repertoire holds roughly 150,000 distinct CDR3 sequences, with around 95% as singletons. The specimen sequenced was CD8+ T cells from PBMCs. Receptors originate from a human donor with multiple sclerosis.

The chain links TRBV30 to TRBJ2-2; 7 bases match TRBD1. J gave up 7 bases and V 5 bases, and 10 bases lay outside the gene matches. CDR3 length: 14 residues. Germline CDR1 GTSNPN, CDR2 SVGIG (reference sequence). The CDR3 DNA reads TGTGCCTGGGAAATTGACAGGGCTGACGGGGAGCTGTTTTTT. Translating gives CAWEIDRADGELFF.

V is TRBV29-1 and J is TRBJ2-2; D is unclear. This CDR3 is built from 12 residues. Germline assignment: CDR1 SQVTM and CDR2 ANQGSEA. Trimming left V 3 bases short and J 7 bases short, with 9 bases between. As DNA, the CDR3 is TGCAGCGTTGAGGGGTTTGACGGGGAGCTGTTTTTT. Protein: CSVEGFDGELFF.

This CDR3 is CASSDRPGQPNYGYTF. CDR3 nucleotide sequence: TGTGCCAGCAGTGATAGACCGGGACAGCCTAACTATGGCTACACCTTC. The chain links TRBV2 to TRBJ1-2; 7 nucleotides agree with TRBD1. The V and J ends lost 3 bases and 0 bases, in that order; junction bases with no gene match: 7. The germline CDR1 and CDR2 sequences are SNHLY and FYNNEI. The CDR3 totals 16 residues.

J is TRBJ2-7 and V is TRBV7-8; 7 nucleotides agree with TRBD1. Germline CDR1 and CDR2: SGHVS and FQNEAQ. V lost 5 bases to trimming and J lost 3 bases; unmatched junction nucleotides: 10. The CDR3 is 15 amino acids. The chain's CDR3 is CASSPRWQGVYEQYF. In DNA, the CDR3 is TGTGCCAGCAGCCCCCGATGGCAGGGGGTCTACGAGCAGTACTTC.

This chain uses TRBV30 with TRBJ2-7, with 8 bases aligning to TRBD2. Trimming cost V 3 bases and J 3 bases; bases outside gene matches: 4. The CDR3 consists of 13 residues. CDR1 GTSNPN and CDR2 SVGIG come from the germline V gene (reference sequence). For the CDR3, the DNA is TGTGCCTGGAGGTCCGGGACTAGCTACGAGCAGTACTTC. Its translation is CAWRSGTSYEQYF.

This clonotype was recorded once. CDR3 coding DNA: TGTGCCAGCAGCTTCCTCGGCGGGGGCTCTTCCTACGAGCAGTACTTC. It specifies CASSFLGGGSSYEQYF. This chain links TRBV11-2 with TRBJ2-7, with D perhaps TRBD2 (7 bases). This CDR3 has 16 amino acids. Trimming took 3 bases from V and 1 from J, leaving 16 bases between them. The germline V gene has CDR1 SGHAT and CDR2 FQNNGV.

The chain uses TRBV11-2 and TRBJ2-7, with TRBD2 matching over 7 bases. Germline-derived CDR1 and CDR2 are SGHAT and FQNNGV. The CDR3 is made up of 15 amino acids. V dropped 7 bases and J dropped 3; count of bases not matched to a gene: 12. CDR3 in DNA: TGTGCCAGCACCGCGGGGGAGCGGGACTTCTACGAGCAGTACGTC. Protein product: CASTAGERDFYEQYV.

This clonotype occurred once. The rearrangement joins TRBV6-5 to TRBJ1-5; D may be TRBD1 (5 bases). Trimming took 10 bases from V and 7 from J, leaving 14 bases between them. CDR1 MNHEY and CDR2 SVGAGI come from the germline V gene. This CDR3 has 12 residues. The CDR3 nucleotides are TGTGCCACAGGACCCGGGACCCAGCCCCAGCATTTT. Translation: CATGPGTQPQHF.

V gene TRBV13 combines with J gene TRBJ1-1, with D possibly TRBD1 on 5 matching bases. This CDR3 has 11 residues. CDR1 and CDR2 from the germline V gene are PRHDT and FYEKMQ (reference sequence). V lost 8 bases and J lost 4, with 8 bases in between. The CDR3 nucleotides are TGTGCCAGCGGGGGTGTCACTGAAGCTTTCTTT. Residues: CASGGVTEAFF.

The chain carries TRBV29-1 and TRBJ1-1, with D hard to call. In germline, CDR1 is SQVTM, CDR2 ANQGSEA. Trimming stripped 7 bases from V and 1 base from J, with 4 bases between. The CDR3 length is 10 residues. This CDR3 is CSAKNTEAFF. For the CDR3, the DNA is TGCAGCGCCAAGAACACTGAAGCTTTCTTT. Together with reference TRBV29-1 and TRBJ1-1, the CDR3 gives the full variable domain: SAVISQKPSRDICQRGTSLTIQCQVDSQVTMMFWYRQQPGQSLTLIATANQGSEATYESGFVIDKFPISRPNLTFSTLTVSNMSPEDSSIYLCSAKNTEAFFGQGTRLTVV.

The chain joins TRBV12-5 to TRBJ2-1; D remains unclear. Germline CDR1 LGHNT, CDR2 FRNRAP. The CDR3 totals 12 residues. The ends were cut back, 2 bases at V and 10 bases at J, with 9 bases in the middle. The CDR3, as DNA: TGTGCTAGTGGTTTGCCCGGCTGGGAGCAGTTCTTC. Protein: CASGLPGWEQFF. Looking up the rest from reference TRBV12-5 and TRBJ2-1 gives the full variable domain: DARVTQTPRHKVTEMGQEVTMRCQPILGHNTVFWYRQTMMQGLELLAYFRNRAPLDDSGMPKDRFSAEMPDATLATLKIQPSEPRDSAVYFCASGLPGWEQFFGPGTRLTVL.

The rearrangement joins TRBV7-9 to TRBJ2-7; D unresolved. CDR1 and CDR2 from the germline V gene are SEHNR and FQNEAQ (reference sequence). The length of the CDR3 is 17 residues. The V gene lost 5 bases and the J gene lost 6 bases, with 26 bases spanning the gap. DNA for the CDR3: TGTGCCAGCAGCCCCCCGTCGTTGGGCCCCACTACCGGCGAGCAGTACTTC. Translated: CASSPPSLGPTTGEQYF.

In its sample, this clonotype was seen a few times. The chain joins TRBV29-1 to TRBJ1-2; D is perhaps TRBD1 (6 bases). V gave up 1 base and J gave up 4 bases, with 13 bases separating them. The germline V gene has CDR1 SQVTM and CDR2 ANQGSEA. The CDR3 loop spans 14 amino acids. CDR3 region: CSVEATGVGYGYTF. CDR3 DNA: TGCAGCGTTGAAGCGACAGGCGTTGGCTATGGCTACACCTTC.

This clonotype was seen only once. The CDR3 nucleotides are TGTGCCAGCAGGACGCAGGCTCCCGAAGCTTTCTTT. Translated: CASRTQAPEAFF. The rearrangement joins TRBV27 to TRBJ1-1, with D hard to call. The CDR3 totals 12 residues. V shed 6 bases and J shed 8 bases, with 13 bases lying between them. From germline, CDR1 is MNHEY and CDR2 SMNVEV (reference sequence).

The J gene is TRBJ2-3, the V gene TRBV20-1, with D unclear. This CDR3 comprises 14 residues. Trimming removed 3 bases at V and 0 bases at J, with 10 bases between. Germline values: CDR1 DFQATT, CDR2 SNEGSKA (reference sequence). CDR3: CSASLVESTDTQYF. The CDR3 nucleotides read TGCAGTGCTAGCTTAGTAGAGAGCACAGATACGCAGTATTTT.

The chain carries TRBV12-3 or TRBV12-4 and TRBJ1-5, with D uncertain. CDR3 length: 11 residues. V lost 3 bases to trimming and J lost 7 bases, with 4 bases between them. DNA for the CDR3: TGTGCCAGCAGTTTTGGACAGCCCCAGCATTTT. This translates into CASSFGQPQHF.

This rearrangement joins TRBV7-9 to TRBJ2-7; TRBD2 matches 8 bases. Germline assignment: CDR1 SEHNR and CDR2 FQNEAQ (reference sequence). V lost 1 base and J lost 6; bases outside the gene matches: 8. The CDR3 runs 15 residues. The CDR3 DNA sequence: TGTGCCAGCAGCTTAGAGTCAGCGGGGGCGGGCGAGCAGTACTTC. Amino acid sequence: CASSLESAGAGEQYF.

The V and J genes are TRBV29-1 and TRBJ2-1; TRBD2 is a possible D gene (5 bases). The CDR3 length is 11 residues. V lost 6 bases to trimming and J lost 12 bases, with 15 bases between them. Germline-derived CDR1 and CDR2 are SQVTM and ANQGSEA. CDR3 DNA sequence: TGCAGCGTCTCAGGACTCCGGGGGCAGTTCTTC. Its protein product is CSVSGLRGQFF.

For the CDR3, the DNA is TGTGCCAGCACCTCGAGGGCTCCAGATACGCAGTATTTT. Translated: CASTSRAPDTQYF. J is TRBJ2-3 and V is TRBV12-3 or TRBV12-4; tentatively, D is TRBD2 (5 bases). V lost 7 bases, J lost 4 bases, and 12 bases lay in between. There are 13 residues in the CDR3.

The genes are TRBV6-5 and TRBJ2-7; 9 bases match TRBD1. V gave up 6 bases and J gave up 3 bases; unmatched junction bases: 6. In germline, CDR1 is MNHEY, CDR2 SVGAGI. The CDR3 extends over 14 amino acids. The DNA of the CDR3 is TGTGCCAGCAGCTCTGGACAGGGGTACTACGAGCAGTACTTC. Protein product: CASSSGQGYYEQYF.

The rearrangement joins TRBV4-1 to TRBJ2-3; 11 positions agree with TRBD2. In germline, CDR1 is MGHRA, CDR2 YSYEKL. J was trimmed by 0 bases and V by 8 bases; bases with no gene match: 4. CDR3 size: 15 residues. CDR3 region: CASSGTSGSTDTQYF. In nucleotides, the CDR3 is TGCGCCAGCTCCGGGACTAGCGGAAGCACAGATACGCAGTATTTT.

CDR3 sequence: CASSERTGGQETQYF. The CDR3 coding sequence is TGTGCCAGCAGCGAGCGGACAGGGGGACAAGAGACCCAGTACTTC. V is TRBV7-3 and J is TRBJ2-5; TRBD1 matches 10 bases. CDR1 is SGHTA and CDR2 is FQGTGA in the germline V gene. With V trimmed by 5 bases and J by 2 bases, 5 bases remained unmatched. This CDR3 has 15 amino acids.

The gene calls are TRBV9 and TRBJ2-5; 7 positions match TRBD1. The CDR3 runs 16 residues. V trimming: 2 bases; J trimming: 1 base; junction bases outside the gene matches: 8. Germline loops: CDR1 SGDLS, CDR2 YYNGEE. As DNA, the CDR3 is TGTGCCAGCAGCGTCCGACAGGGAGTGGGCCAAGAGACCCAGTACTTC. It translates to CASSVRQGVGQETQYF.

The chain carries TRBV12-3 or TRBV12-4 and TRBJ1-4; perhaps TRBD1 as D (5 bases). This CDR3 has 13 amino acids. Trimming left V 6 bases short and J 8 bases short, with 13 bases between. CDR3 region: CASSPRTSEKLFF. The CDR3 coding sequence is TGTGCCAGCAGCCCCCGGACATCCGAAAAACTGTTTTTT.

The DNA of the CDR3 is TGCGCCAGTAGGGTCTGGACAGGGTCCTACGAGCAGTACGTC. It translates to CASRVWTGSYEQYV. The chain employs TRBV5-1 and TRBJ2-7, with TRBD1 identical over 8 bases. Germline CDR1 and CDR2: SGHRS and YFSETQ. This CDR3 region has 14 residues. The junction had 8 bases not matched to a gene; V was cut back by 8 bases and J by 1 base.

This chain links TRBV4-1 with TRBJ2-7; 9 positions agree with TRBD1. This CDR3 region has 14 residues. Looked up from germline, CDR1 is MGHRA and CDR2 is YSYEKL. With 5 bases clipped from V and 4 bases from J, the junction kept 6 bases outside the gene matches. For the CDR3, the DNA is TGCGCCAGCAGCTCCGGGACAGGGAGGTACGAGCAGTACTTC. Its protein product is CASSSGTGRYEQYF.